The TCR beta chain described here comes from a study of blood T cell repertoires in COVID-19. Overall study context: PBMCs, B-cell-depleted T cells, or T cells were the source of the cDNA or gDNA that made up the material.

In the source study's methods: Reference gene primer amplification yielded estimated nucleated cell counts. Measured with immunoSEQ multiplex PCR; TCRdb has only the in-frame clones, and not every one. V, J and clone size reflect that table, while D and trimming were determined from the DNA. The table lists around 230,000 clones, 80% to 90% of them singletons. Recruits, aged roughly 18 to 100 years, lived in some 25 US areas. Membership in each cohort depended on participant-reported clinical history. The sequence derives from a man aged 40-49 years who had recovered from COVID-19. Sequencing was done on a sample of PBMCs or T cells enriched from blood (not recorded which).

CDR3 nucleotide sequence: TGTGCCAGCAGCCTAAGACAGGATAATGAAAAACTGTTTTTT. As protein: CASSLRQDNEKLFF. The rearrangement uses TRBV3-1 (or the pseudogene TRBV3-2) and TRBJ1-4, with D possibly matching TRBD1 (6 bases). Germline V gene data show CDR1 as LGHDT and CDR2 as YNNKEL (reference sequence). The CDR3 covers 14 residues. Trimming took off 4 bases at V and 4 bases at J, with 10 bases between the two ends.